What follows are 28 T cell receptor beta chains derived from one specimen sequenced in a study of blood T cells in healthy people across ages. For the second PCR, which ran for about 6 to 11 cycles, a sample-barcoded 5' primer and a J-beta primer mix were used. TCRdb reanalysed the 5' RACE reads using MiXCR and keeps one entry per CDR3 protein. The sample records 1.5 million to 2 million distinct CDR3 sequences, 30% to 40% being singletons. Specimen: blood. The receptor set was obtained from a human donor in good health.

V usage is TRBV7-2 and J usage is TRBJ1-2, with D possibly being TRBD1 (6 bases). Germline V gives CDR1 SGHTA, CDR2 FQGNSA. The CDR3 is 16 amino acids. V was shortened by 5 bases and J by 3 bases, with 19 bases between the two germline ends. Here the CDR3 reads CASSRESSQGDYGYTF. The DNA of the CDR3 is TGTGCCAGCAGCCGAGAGAGCTCACAGGGTGACTATGGCTACACCTTC.

V is TRBV25-1 and J is TRBJ2-1, with 8 bases that match TRBD2. Trimming cost V 5 bases and J 5 bases; bases outside gene matches: 20. There are 19 residues in the CDR3. The germline gives CDR1 MGHDK, CDR2 SYGVNS. This CDR3 is CASSTVTAGDKRRHNEQFF. The CDR3 DNA is TGTGCCAGCAGTACCGTGACAGCGGGGGACAAGAGGAGGCACAATGAGCAGTTCTTC.

This clonotype was detected once. This sequence may be a read error, since a much larger clone differs from it by one base. The chain recombines TRBV7-6 with TRBJ2-7; 7 nucleotides align to TRBD2. There are 15 residues in the CDR3. The germline gives CDR1 SGHVS, CDR2 FNYEAQ. CDR3 in DNA: TGTGCCAGCAGCTTAGTGGCGGGGGAGTCCTACGGGCAGTACTTC. Its translation: CASSLVAGESYGQYF.

The V and J genes are TRBV4-1 and TRBJ2-5; 8 positions agree with TRBD1. Gene TRBJ2-7 matches the end of the DNA better, so the J call may be wrong. The CDR3 runs to 15 residues. Germline CDR1 and CDR2: MGHRA and YSYEKL. CDR3 residues: CASSQPGQASYEQYF. The DNA of the CDR3 is TGCGCCAGCAGCCAACCGGGACAGGCCTCCTACGAGCAGTACTTC.

This chain connects TRBV29-1 to TRBJ2-7; maybe TRBD2 (6 bases). V lost 6 bases and J 1 base, leaving 13 bases between the germline ends. This CDR3 spans 13 amino acids. Germline CDR1 SQVTM, CDR2 ANQGSEA. The CDR3 reads CSVRDGVSYEQYF. The CDR3 DNA sequence: TGCAGCGTGCGGGATGGGGTATCCTACGAGCAGTACTTC.

This clonotype was counted between two and nine times. V usage is TRBV10-3 and J usage is TRBJ2-3; D is unclear. CDR1 and CDR2 from the germline V gene are ENHRY and SYGVKD. V was clipped by 6 bases and J by 2 bases, with 9 bases between them. CDR3 length: 13 amino acids. The CDR3 DNA follows: TGTGCCATCAGGGACGGGCACACAGATACGCAGTATTTT. Amino acids: CAIRDGHTDTQYF.

The chain has TRBV20-1 and TRBJ2-2; 12 bases map to TRBD2. The CDR3 is 15 residues long. Looked up from germline, CDR1 is DFQATT and CDR2 is SNEGSKA (reference sequence). V gave up 6 bases and J gave up 5 bases; unmatched junction bases: 7. The CDR3 DNA is TGCAGTGCCAGACTAGCGGGGGCGCGTACCGGGGAGCTGTTTTTT. It codes for CSARLAGARTGELFF.

This chain links TRBV5-1 with TRBJ2-3, with a tentative D call TRBD1 (6 bases). The CDR3 runs 15 residues. The V gene lost 3 bases and the J gene lost 4 bases, with 15 bases spanning the gap. The germline CDR1 and CDR2 sequences are SGHRS and YFSETQ. This CDR3 is CASSSTLNRADTQYF. CDR3 DNA: TGCGCCAGCAGCTCAACGCTCAACAGGGCAGATACGCAGTATTTT.

The J gene is TRBJ1-4, the V gene TRBV9, with TRBD1 as a possible D gene (6 bases). Germline loops: CDR1 SGDLS, CDR2 YYNGEE. This CDR3 contains 15 residues. The germline V and J ends were trimmed by 4 bases and 3 bases, with 13 bases remaining between them. The CDR3 sequence is CASSPGQMANEKLFF. In DNA form, the CDR3 reads TGTGCCAGCAGCCCCGGACAGATGGCTAATGAAAAACTGTTTTTT.

The chain has TRBV4-3 and TRBJ1-1; maybe TRBD1 (6 bases). Germline assignment: CDR1 LGHNA and CDR2 YSLEER. Trimming stripped 0 bases from V and 1 base from J, with 21 bases between. CDR3 length equals 19 residues. CDR3 amino acids: CASSQDRVGHRTPNTEAFF. DNA for the CDR3: TGCGCCAGCAGCCAAGATAGGGTGGGACACCGAACCCCGAACACTGAAGCTTTCTTT.

The chain employs TRBV10-3 and TRBJ2-1; 7 nucleotides match TRBD2. The J call may be wrong; the DNA end is better matched by TRBJ2-7. The germline CDR1 and CDR2 sequences are ENHRY and SYGVKD. This CDR3 is built from 14 residues. The CDR3: CAIKSGGVSNEQYF. The DNA of the CDR3 is TGTGCCATCAAATCGGGGGGAGTAAGCAATGAGCAGTACTTC.

The V gene is TRBV5-1, the J gene TRBJ2-3; D is perhaps TRBD1 or TRBD2 (7 bases each). CDR3 length equals 16 residues. The V end lost 2 bases, the J end lost 6 bases, and 19 bases lay between the germline ends. CDR1 and CDR2 from the germline V gene are SGHRS and YFSETQ. Here the CDR3 reads CASSFATGRAKDTQYF. The CDR3 DNA reads as TGCGCCAGCAGCTTCGCGACAGGGAGGGCGAAGGATACGCAGTATTTT.

The J gene is TRBJ2-7, the V gene TRBV10-3; 9 bases match TRBD1. J lost 5 bases, V lost 5 bases, and 4 bases had no gene match. There are 13 residues in the CDR3. Germline V gene sequence: CDR1 ENHRY, CDR2 SYGVKD. The CDR3 DNA follows: TGTGCCATCAGTCGGGACAGGGAGAACGAGCAGTACTTC. Translating gives CAISRDRENEQYF.

The rearrangement uses TRBV11-2 and TRBJ2-7; possible D gene TRBD1, 6 bases. Per germline, CDR1 SGHAT and CDR2 FQNNGV. The CDR3 is made up of 14 amino acids. Trimming shortened V by 5 bases and J by 3 bases, and 14 bases separated the two germline ends. The CDR3: CASSPGDISYEQYF. The DNA for the CDR3 is TGTGCCAGCAGCCCCGGGGACATTAGCTACGAGCAGTACTTC.

The chain couples TRBV20-1 to TRBJ1-5; no definite D call. This CDR3 has 14 amino acids. V lost 2 bases and J 6 bases, leaving 14 bases between the germline ends. The germline V gene encodes CDR1 DFQATT and CDR2 SNEGSKA (reference sequence). CDR3 DNA: TGCAGTGCTAGAAAGGGAGGGCCAGTTCAGCCCCAGCATTTT. Its protein product is CSARKGGPVQPQHF.

This clonotype was counted a few times. The rearrangement links TRBV24-1 to TRBJ2-3, with 8 bases that match TRBD1. The CDR3 is 15 residues long. Germline CDR1 reads KGHDR; CDR2 reads SFDVKD. The V and J ends lost 4 bases and 5 bases, in that order; junction bases with no gene match: 7. The CDR3 loop reads CATSDQRTGIDTQYF. CDR3 in DNA: TGTGCCACCAGTGACCAACGGACAGGGATAGATACGCAGTATTTT.

The rearrangement links TRBV27 to TRBJ2-2; TRBD1 or TRBD2 may be the D gene (5 bases each). Germline values: CDR1 MNHEY, CDR2 SMNVEV (reference sequence). The CDR3 is made up of 17 amino acids. The germline V and J ends were trimmed by 3 bases and 3 bases, with 17 bases remaining between them. The CDR3 DNA follows: TGTGCCAGCAGTTTCCCGGACAATCGACTACACACCGGGGAGCTGTTTTTT. Its translation is CASSFPDNRLHTGELFF.

V gene TRBV25-1 combines with J gene TRBJ2-7; 7 bases are a match to TRBD1. This CDR3 is 15 amino acids long. CDR1 and CDR2 from the germline V gene are MGHDK and SYGVNS. V shed 10 bases, J shed 3 bases, and the junction held 15 bases outside the gene matches. This CDR3 is CANHPARDSNYEQYF. The CDR3 coding sequence is TGTGCCAACCATCCCGCCCGGGACAGCAACTACGAGCAGTACTTC.

The chain is built from TRBV4-3 and TRBJ2-3, with 10 bases fitting TRBD2. This CDR3 has 15 amino acids. Trimming took 1 base from V and 8 from J; bases not matched to a gene: 6. Germline CDR1 and CDR2: LGHNA and YSLEER. The CDR3 bases are TGCGCCAGCAGCCAAGTTAGCGGGGGGATCGGTACGCAGTATTTT. Protein: CASSQVSGGIGTQYF.

At least ten counts were recorded for this clonotype. The chain has TRBV6-6 and TRBJ2-7; D tentatively fits TRBD1 or TRBD2 (6 bases each). CDR1 and CDR2 from the germline V gene are MNHNY and SVGAGI (reference sequence). V gave up 6 bases and J gave up 2 bases, with 14 bases separating them. The CDR3 is 14 amino acids. CDR3 sequence: CASSPDGGTYEQYF. The CDR3 DNA sequence: TGTGCCAGCAGCCCCGACGGGGGCACCTACGAGCAGTACTTC.

The rearrangement joins TRBV10-3 to TRBJ2-7; possible D gene TRBD2, 6 bases. This CDR3 has 14 amino acids. The V gene's germline CDR1 is ENHRY and CDR2 SYGVKD. Trimming cost V 3 bases and J 7 bases, with 16 bases left between them. The CDR3 is CAISDGGGMGEQYF. As DNA, the CDR3 is TGTGCCATCAGTGACGGGGGAGGAATGGGGGAGCAGTACTTC.

This clonotype was seen a few times. The chain is built from TRBV20-1 and TRBJ1-4; D unresolved. Trimming stripped 1 base from V and 2 bases from J, with 20 bases between. Germline V gene lookup returns CDR1 DFQATT and CDR2 SNEGSKA (reference sequence). The CDR3 runs 18 residues. CDR3 sequence reads: CSARVDDPTPTTNEKLFF. CDR3 sequence (DNA): TGCAGTGCTAGAGTGGACGACCCAACCCCTACGACTAATGAAAAACTGTTTTTT.

This chain joins TRBV5-5 and TRBJ2-1; D uncertain. Trimming removed 3 bases at V and 3 bases at J, with 10 bases between. CDR1 SGHKS and CDR2 YYEKEE come from the germline V gene (reference sequence). This CDR3 has 14 residues. The CDR3 nucleotides read TGTGCCAGCAGCTACCGGAACTACTACAATGAGCAGTTCTTC. Its translation: CASSYRNYYNEQFF.

The V gene is TRBV7-2, the J gene TRBJ2-7; D might be TRBD1 (5 bases). Trimming removed 5 bases at V and 2 bases at J, with 19 bases between. This CDR3 is 16 amino acids long. Germline V gene sequence: CDR1 SGHTA, CDR2 FQGNSA. The CDR3 sequence: CASSDSAGYNPYEQYF. CDR3 nucleotide sequence: TGTGCCAGCAGCGACTCAGCAGGGTATAACCCCTACGAGCAGTACTTC.

The chain recombines TRBV5-1 with TRBJ1-1; D gene uncertain. CDR3 length equals 13 residues. The V gene lost 0 bases and the J gene lost 11 bases, with 14 bases spanning the gap. The germline V gene has CDR1 SGHRS and CDR2 YFSETQ. The CDR3 DNA reads as TGCGCCAGCAGCTTGGGGCCCGATAATTTGGCTTTCTTT. Translated: CASSLGPDNLAFF.

This rearrangement joins TRBV3-1 to TRBJ1-4; D might be TRBD1 (5 bases). With 4 bases removed from V and 0 bases from J, the gap between germline ends came to 12 bases. Germline loops: CDR1 LGHDT, CDR2 YNNKEL (reference sequence). CDR3 length: 16 residues. Here the CDR3 reads CASSPHGGTTNEKLFF. CDR3 sequence (DNA): TGTGCCAGCAGCCCCCACGGGGGGACAACTAATGAAAAACTGTTTTTT.

The chain carries TRBV12-3 or TRBV12-4 and TRBJ1-2, with no clear D. CDR3 length: 12 residues. The V end was cut by 6 bases, the J end by 6 bases, with 11 bases between. The CDR3 loop reads CASRPYGDGYTF. CDR3 nucleotide sequence: TGTGCCAGCAGACCCTATGGGGATGGCTACACCTTC.

This clonotype showed up just once. The chain recombines TRBV6-2 or TRBV6-3 with TRBJ1-2; 7 bases map to TRBD1. This CDR3 has 15 amino acids. V lost 2 bases and J lost 3; bases outside the gene matches: 6. The germline gives CDR1 MNHEY, CDR2 SVGEGT. CDR3 sequence reads: CASSYPGTVDYGYTF. CDR3 in DNA: TGTGCCAGCAGTTACCCCGGGACAGTCGACTATGGCTACACCTTC.